A single sample gave rise to the 19 T cell receptor beta chains below, sequenced in a study of CD8+CD57+ T cells in acquired aplastic anemia. Patients chosen for sequencing had CD8+CD57+ cells that had expanded, as shown by flow cytometry. Profiles of TCR beta VDJ and CDR3 were generated from a genomic DNA template. TCRdb used MiXCR to reprocess the reads, holding one entry per CDR3 protein. The table has about 200,000 distinct CDR3 sequences, under 50% seen once. The sequenced material came from sorted CD4+, CD8+, or CD8+CD57+ T cells (not recorded which) from PBMCs. The receptors shown here come from a human donor with aplastic anemia.

This clonotype occurred many times. The J gene is TRBJ1-1, the V gene TRBV2, with D perhaps TRBD1 (6 bases). The germline V gene encodes CDR1 SNHLY and CDR2 FYNNEI. CDR3 length: 12 residues. Trimming cost V 4 bases and J 13 bases, with 16 bases left between them. The chain's CDR3 is CASSGTDERGFF. Written as DNA, the CDR3 is TGTGCCAGCAGTGGGACAGACGAACGGGGTTTCTTT.

The genes are TRBV20-1 and TRBJ2-5, with TRBD1 as a possible D gene (5 bases). Trimming left V 0 bases short and J 7 bases short, with 12 bases between. The CDR3 has 13 residues. From germline, CDR1 is DFQATT and CDR2 SNEGSKA (reference sequence). The CDR3 DNA is TGCAGTGCTAGAGATTCCAGGGCCGGGACCCAGTACTTC. Residues: CSARDSRAGTQYF.

The J gene is TRBJ1-2, the V gene TRBV27; 8 bases align to TRBD1. This CDR3 region has 12 residues. V lost 6 bases and J lost 14; bases outside the gene matches: 11. CDR1 is MNHEY and CDR2 is SMNVEV in the germline V gene (reference sequence). This CDR3 is CASSPGTGWFTF. CDR3 nucleotide sequence: TGTGCCAGCAGCCCCGGGACAGGTTGGTTTACCTTC.

The chain recombines TRBV7-2 with TRBJ1-1; D not resolved. The CDR3 runs to 15 residues. Trimming pared 1 base from V and 0 bases from J, leaving 9 bases between. Germline CDR1 reads SGHTA; CDR2 reads FQGNSA. Here the CDR3 reads CASSLVRNMNTEAFF. The CDR3 DNA reads as TGTGCCAGCAGCTTAGTTCGCAACATGAACACTGAAGCTTTCTTT.

In its sample, this clonotype was seen once. This CDR3 is CASGQGGAFF. The DNA for the CDR3 is TGTGCCAGCGGTCAGGGGGGAGCTTTCTTT. The rearrangement links TRBV12-3 or TRBV12-4 to TRBJ1-1; 7 positions match TRBD1. The junction had 4 bases not matched to a gene; V was cut back by 8 bases and J by 10 bases. This CDR3 spans 10 amino acids.

This clonotype has at least ten counts. This chain uses TRBV29-1 with TRBJ1-1; D is unclear. This CDR3 is 13 amino acids long. V lost 3 bases, J lost 3 bases, and 11 bases lay in between. Germline-derived CDR1 and CDR2 are SQVTM and ANQGSEA. CDR3 DNA sequence: TGCAGCGTTGACTGGTCCCACTACACTGAAGCTTTCTTT. This encodes CSVDWSHYTEAFF.

The sample holds one count of this clonotype. V and J are TRBV12-3 or TRBV12-4 and TRBJ1-5; D is perhaps TRBD1 (6 bases). The CDR3 runs 15 residues. V shed 7 bases and J shed 7 bases, with 20 bases lying between them. The CDR3 sequence: CASTLGGRGEQPQHF. The CDR3, as DNA: TGTGCCAGCACCTTAGGGGGGAGGGGCGAGCAGCCCCAGCATTTT.

This clonotype appeared a few times. V usage is TRBV20-1 and J usage is TRBJ2-7, with 9 bases identical to TRBD1. Germline CDR1 reads DFQATT; CDR2 reads SNEGSKA (reference sequence). J lost 0 bases, V lost 2 bases, and 5 bases had no gene match. This CDR3 has 15 amino acids. The DNA for the CDR3 is TGCAGTGCTAGAAACCCGGGACAGGGCTCCTACGAGCAGTACTTC. Its translation is CSARNPGQGSYEQYF.

This clonotype was seen at least ten times. The chain couples TRBV25-1 to TRBJ1-6; D gene ambiguous. The germline gives CDR1 MGHDK, CDR2 SYGVNS. Trimming shortened V by 1 base and J by 0 bases, and 10 bases separated the two germline ends. This CDR3 is built from 17 residues. CDR3 in amino acids: CASSELGGSSYNSPLHF. Here the CDR3 DNA reads TGTGCCAGCAGTGAATTGGGCGGAAGCTCCTATAATTCACCCCTCCACTTT.

This clonotype was detected a few times. Without the conserved terminal phenylalanine or tryptophan, this CDR3 likely stems from a read error. The chain joins TRBV20-1 to TRBJ1-2, with TRBD1 matching over 7 bases. Germline V gene data show CDR1 as DFQATT and CDR2 as SNEGSKA (reference sequence). CDR3 length: 14 residues. V dropped 5 bases and J dropped 3; count of bases not matched to a gene: 9. CDR3 coding DNA: TGCAGTGCTCGGTTACCCGGGACAGACTATGGCTACACCCTC. This codes for CSARLPGTDYGYTL.

This sequence joins TRBV24-1 and TRBJ2-7; D ambiguous. CDR1 and CDR2 from the germline V gene are KGHDR and SFDVKD. V was clipped by 4 bases and J by 3 bases, with 15 bases between them. The CDR3 totals 15 residues. Here the CDR3 DNA reads TGTGCCACCAGTGACCTGACGGACGCGTTCTACGAGCAGTACTTC. This sequence encodes CATSDLTDAFYEQYF.

The CDR3 loop reads CASREREFNQPQHF. The CDR3 DNA reads TGTGCCAGCCGGGAGCGGGAGTTTAATCAGCCCCAGCATTTT. This sequence joins TRBV6-6 and TRBJ1-5; D remains ambiguous. Per germline, CDR1 MNHNY and CDR2 SVGAGI (reference sequence). V lost 8 bases and J lost 4, with 15 bases in between. The CDR3 spans 14 residues.

V and J are TRBV29-1 and TRBJ2-7; a possible D gene is TRBD1 (5 bases). The CDR3 extends over 13 amino acids. Germline V lookup: CDR1 SQVTM, CDR2 ANQGSEA. The germline V and J ends were trimmed by 1 base and 3 bases, with 10 bases remaining between them. The CDR3 loop reads CSVEGPGYYEQYF. The CDR3 bases are TGCAGCGTTGAAGGACCAGGGTACTACGAGCAGTACTTC.

This clonotype was seen only once. Since the CDR3 does not end with the conserved phenylalanine or tryptophan, this likely comes from a read error. The chain recombines TRBV18 with TRBJ1-1; D may be TRBD1 (5 bases). The CDR3 contains 14 residues. Deletions cut 5 bases from V and 0 bases from J, with 10 bases between. Germline CDR1 reads KGHSH; CDR2 reads LQKENI. The CDR3 region has the DNA TGTGCCAGCTCAATCGGGGACCTGAACACTGAAGCTTTCTCT. This translates into CASSIGDLNTEAFS.

The table lists this clonotype with many counts. The rearrangement links TRBV6-5 to TRBJ1-2, with 7 bases lining up with TRBD1. The V segment lost 5 bases and the J segment 0 bases; nucleotides outside the gene matches: 3. Germline loops: CDR1 MNHEY, CDR2 SVGAGI. The CDR3 totals 14 residues. CDR3 in amino acids: CASSIDRANYGYTF. CDR3 DNA: TGTGCCAGCAGTATTGACAGGGCTAACTATGGCTACACCTTC.

On this clonotype itself: A much larger clone differs by one base, so this may be a read error. The V gene is TRBV6-1, the J gene TRBJ2-7; TRBD1 matches 12 bases. Germline assignment: CDR1 MNHNS and CDR2 SASEGT. This CDR3 has 15 residues. The CDR3 reads CASSSGTGGIDEQCF. For the CDR3, the DNA is TGTGCCAGCAGCTCCGGGACAGGGGGCATCGACGAGCAGTGCTTC.

The chain combines TRBV7-3 with TRBJ2-1; tentatively, D is TRBD2 (6 bases). Trimming shortened V by 5 bases and J by 0 bases, and 14 bases separated the two germline ends. The CDR3 covers 16 residues. Germline-derived CDR1 and CDR2 are SGHTA and FQGTGA. Written as DNA, the CDR3 is TGTGCCAGCAGCGTCCTTAGCGGTGGCTCCTACAATGAGCAGTTCTTC. As protein: CASSVLSGGSYNEQFF.

The chain combines TRBV20-1 with TRBJ2-6; D gene uncertain. This CDR3 has 14 residues. Per the germline V gene, CDR1 is DFQATT and CDR2 is SNEGSKA (reference sequence). CDR3 amino acids: CSAGRSSGANVLTF. The CDR3 region has the DNA TGCAGCGCTGGACGGTCCTCTGGGGCCAACGTCCTGACTTTC.

As DNA, the CDR3 is TGTGCCAGCAGAGTAGGGGTCCATCAAGAGACCCAGTACTTC. Encoded protein: CASRVGVHQETQYF. The rearrangement joins TRBV6-1 to TRBJ2-5; possible D gene TRBD1, 5 bases. Germline CDR1 and CDR2: MNHNS and SASEGT. The V and J ends lost 6 bases and 2 bases respectively, with 13 bases between them. There are 14 residues in the CDR3.